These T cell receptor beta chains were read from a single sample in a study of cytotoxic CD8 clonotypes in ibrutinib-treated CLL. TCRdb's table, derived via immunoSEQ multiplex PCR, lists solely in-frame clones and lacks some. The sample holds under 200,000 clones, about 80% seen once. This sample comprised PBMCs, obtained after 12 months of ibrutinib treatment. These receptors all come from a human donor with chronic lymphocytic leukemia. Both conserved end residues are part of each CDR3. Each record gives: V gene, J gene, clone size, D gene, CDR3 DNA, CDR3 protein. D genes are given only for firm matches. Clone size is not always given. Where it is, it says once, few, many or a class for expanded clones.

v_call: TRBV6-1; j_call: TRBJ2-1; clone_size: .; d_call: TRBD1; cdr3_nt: TGTGCCAGCAGCGGGACAGGGCATGATGAGCAGTTCTTC; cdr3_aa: CASSGTGHDEQFF
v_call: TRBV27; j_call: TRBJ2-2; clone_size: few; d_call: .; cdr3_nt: TGTGCCAGCAGTCGTGTGAATGGGGAGCTGTTTTTT; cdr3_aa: CASSRVNGELFF
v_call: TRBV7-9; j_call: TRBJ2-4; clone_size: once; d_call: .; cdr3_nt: TGTGCCAGCAGCTACGCCGTGGGGAGTCAGTACTTC; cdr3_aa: CASSYAVGSQYF
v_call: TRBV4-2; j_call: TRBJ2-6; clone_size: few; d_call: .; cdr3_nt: TGTGCCAGCAGCCTACTTGTGGGCTCTGGGGCCAACGTCCTGACTTTC; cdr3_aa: CASSLLVGSGANVLTF
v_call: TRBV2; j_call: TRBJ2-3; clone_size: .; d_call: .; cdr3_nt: TGTGCCAGGGGGGCCACAGATACGCAGTATTTT; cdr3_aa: CARGATDTQYF
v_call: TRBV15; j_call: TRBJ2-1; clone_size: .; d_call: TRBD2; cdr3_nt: TGTGCCACCAGCAGAGAGGCGGGAGGAGGAAATGAGCAGTTCTTC; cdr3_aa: CATSREAGGGNEQFF
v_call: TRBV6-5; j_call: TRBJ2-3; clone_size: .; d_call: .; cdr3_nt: TGTGCCAGCAGTTACCGCGTGCCGCGGGATACGCAGTATTTT; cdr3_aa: CASSYRVPRDTQYF
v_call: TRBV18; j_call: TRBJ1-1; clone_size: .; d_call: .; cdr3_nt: TGTGCCAGCTCACTCAATATAGCAGGGGAGGAAACTGAAGCTTTCTTT; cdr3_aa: CASSLNIAGEETEAFF
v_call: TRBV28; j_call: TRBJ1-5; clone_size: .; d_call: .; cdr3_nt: TGTGCCAGCAGTCGACCCTTTAGCAATCAGCCCCAGCATTTT; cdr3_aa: CASSRPFSNQPQHF
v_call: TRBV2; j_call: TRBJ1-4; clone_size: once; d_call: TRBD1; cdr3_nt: TGTGCCAGCAGTGAAGGGACAGGGGTCAATGAAAAACTGTTTTTT; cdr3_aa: CASSEGTGVNEKLFF
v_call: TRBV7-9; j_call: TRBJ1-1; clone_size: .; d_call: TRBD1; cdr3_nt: TGTGCCAGCAGCTTAGAGGGGGGACAGGGGCCCACTGAAGCTTTCTTT; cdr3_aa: CASSLEGGQGPTEAFF
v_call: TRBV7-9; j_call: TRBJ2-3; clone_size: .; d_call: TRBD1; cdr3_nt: TGTGCCAGCAGCTTAGAACAGGGGGCGGGAGATACGCAGTATTTT; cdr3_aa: CASSLEQGAGDTQYF
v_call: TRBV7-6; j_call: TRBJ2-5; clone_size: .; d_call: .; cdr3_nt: TGTGCCAGCAGCTTAGCGCGGGCAAACCAAGAGACCCAGTACTTC; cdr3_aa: CASSLARANQETQYF
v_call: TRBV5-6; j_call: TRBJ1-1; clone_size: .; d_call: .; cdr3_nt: TGTGCCAGCAGCTTCAGGAGGGTTAAGACTGAAGCTTTCTTT; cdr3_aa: CASSFRRVKTEAFF
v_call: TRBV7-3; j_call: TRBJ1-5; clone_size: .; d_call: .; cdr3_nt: TGTGCCAGCAGCTTTGGGCCGGATCAGCCCCAGCATTTT; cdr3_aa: CASSFGPDQPQHF
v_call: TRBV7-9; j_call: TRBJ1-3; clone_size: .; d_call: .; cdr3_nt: TGTGCCAGCAGCTTACGGGAGGGAAACACCATATATTTT; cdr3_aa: CASSLREGNTIYF
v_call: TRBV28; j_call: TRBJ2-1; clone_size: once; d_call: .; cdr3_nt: TGTGCCAGCAGACTCCTAGGGGAGGATGAGCAGTTCTTC; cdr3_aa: CASRLLGEDEQFF
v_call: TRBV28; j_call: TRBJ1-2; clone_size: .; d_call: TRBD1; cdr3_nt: TGTGCCAGCAGCGACAGGGAGCCTAACTATGGCTACACCTTC; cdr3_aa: CASSDREPNYGYTF
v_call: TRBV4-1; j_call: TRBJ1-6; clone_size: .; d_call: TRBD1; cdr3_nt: TGCGCCAGCAGCCAAGAGAGACAGGGCCATAATTCACCCCTCCACTTT; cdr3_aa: CASSQERQGHNSPLHF
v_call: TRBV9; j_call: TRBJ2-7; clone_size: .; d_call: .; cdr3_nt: TGTGCCAGCAGCGAGCTTCCCTACGAGCAGTACTTC; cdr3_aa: CASSELPYEQYF
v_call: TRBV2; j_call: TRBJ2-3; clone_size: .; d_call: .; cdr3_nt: TGTGCCAGCAGTGAAGCGAGCCTAGTGGAGGATACGCAGTATTTT; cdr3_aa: CASSEASLVEDTQYF
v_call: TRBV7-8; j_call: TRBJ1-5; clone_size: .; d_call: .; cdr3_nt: TGTGCCAGCAGCCGTGGACAAAATCAGCCCCAGCATTTT; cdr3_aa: CASSRGQNQPQHF
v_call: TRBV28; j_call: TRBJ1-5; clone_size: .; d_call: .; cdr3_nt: TGTGCCAGCAGTCGGGGGGGGAGGAATCAGCCCCAGCATTTT; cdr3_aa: CASSRGGRNQPQHF
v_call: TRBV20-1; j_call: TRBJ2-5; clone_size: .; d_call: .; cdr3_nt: TGCAGTGCTAGATCCCTAGAGACCCAGTACTTC; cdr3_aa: CSARSLETQYF
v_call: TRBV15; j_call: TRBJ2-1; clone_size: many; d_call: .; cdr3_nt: TGTGCCACCAGCAGAGACCCCAATGGGAATGAGCAGTTCTTC; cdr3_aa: CATSRDPNGNEQFF
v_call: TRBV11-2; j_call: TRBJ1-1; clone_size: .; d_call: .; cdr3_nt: TGTGCCAGCAGCTTAGATGGGGTGAACACTGAAGCTTTCTTT; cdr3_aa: CASSLDGVNTEAFF
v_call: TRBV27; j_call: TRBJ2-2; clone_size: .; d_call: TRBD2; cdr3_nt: TGTGCCAGCAGTTTGGCGGGAGGACAAAACACCGGGGAGCTGTTTTTT; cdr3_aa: CASSLAGGQNTGELFF
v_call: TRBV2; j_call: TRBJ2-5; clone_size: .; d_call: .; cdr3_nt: TGTGCCAGCAGTGAAGTAGGAGCCCTACGTGAGACCCAGTACTTC; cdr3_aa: CASSEVGALRETQYF
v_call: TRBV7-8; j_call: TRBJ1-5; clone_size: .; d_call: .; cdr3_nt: TGTGCCAGCAGCCAGGGAGAATTTAGCAATCAGCCCCAGCATTTT; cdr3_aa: CASSQGEFSNQPQHF
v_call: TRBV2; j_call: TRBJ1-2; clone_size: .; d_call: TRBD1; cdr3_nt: TGTGCCAGCAGTGAAAGCGCGCGATTGGGACAGGGGAAGGGTGGCTACACCTTC; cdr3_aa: CASSESARLGQGKGGYTF
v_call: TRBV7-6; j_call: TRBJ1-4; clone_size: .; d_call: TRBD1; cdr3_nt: TGTGCCAGCAGCTCTGGACAGGGAGGTTGGGGCAATGAAAAACTGTTTTTT; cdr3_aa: CASSSGQGGWGNEKLFF
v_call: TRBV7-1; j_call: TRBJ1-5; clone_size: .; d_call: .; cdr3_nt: TGTGCCAGCAGCCCCGGCAGGGCGGGCAATCAGCCCCAGCATTTT; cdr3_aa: CASSPGRAGNQPQHF
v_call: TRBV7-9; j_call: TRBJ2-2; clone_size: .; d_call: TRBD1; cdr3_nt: TGTGCCAGCAGCTCCACCTTGGGACAGGGGAGGACCGGGGAGCTGTTTTTT; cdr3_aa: CASSSTLGQGRTGELFF
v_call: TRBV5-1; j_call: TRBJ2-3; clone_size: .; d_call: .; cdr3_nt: TGCGCCAGCAACGAGTACACAGATACGCAGTATTTT; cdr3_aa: CASNEYTDTQYF
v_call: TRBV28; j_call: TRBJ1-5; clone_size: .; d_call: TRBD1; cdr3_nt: TGTGCCAGCAGTGGACTGACAGGGGAATTGGGTAGCAATCAGCCCCAGCATTTT; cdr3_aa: CASSGLTGELGSNQPQHF
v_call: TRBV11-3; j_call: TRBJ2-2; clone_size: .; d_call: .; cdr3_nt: TGTGCCAGCAGCTTAGGTCACTCCTTAGGGCGGTCGAACACCGGGGAGCTGTTTTTT; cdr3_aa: CASSLGHSLGRSNTGELFF
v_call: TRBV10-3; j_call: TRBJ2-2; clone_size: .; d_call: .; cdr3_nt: TGTGCCACGCTAGGGGCCGGAACCACCGGGGAGCTGTTTTTT; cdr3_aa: CATLGAGTTGELFF
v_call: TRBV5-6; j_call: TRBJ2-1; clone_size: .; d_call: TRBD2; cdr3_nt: TGTGCCAGCAGCCCGGGACTAGCATTGGGGTCCTACAATGAGCAGTTCTTC; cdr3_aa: CASSPGLALGSYNEQFF
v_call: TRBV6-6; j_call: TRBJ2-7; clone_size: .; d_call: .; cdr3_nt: TGTGCCAGCAGTACGCAGGTTGGCGAGCAGTACTTC; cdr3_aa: CASSTQVGEQYF
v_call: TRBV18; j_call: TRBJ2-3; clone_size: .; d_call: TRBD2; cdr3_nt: TGTGCCAGCTCACCGGGACTAGCGGGGGGAAGCACAGATACGCAGTATTTT; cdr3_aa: CASSPGLAGGSTDTQYF
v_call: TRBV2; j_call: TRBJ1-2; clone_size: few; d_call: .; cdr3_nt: TGTGCCAGCAGAAGTGCCGGCACCGGCTATGGCTACACCTTC; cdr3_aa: CASRSAGTGYGYTF
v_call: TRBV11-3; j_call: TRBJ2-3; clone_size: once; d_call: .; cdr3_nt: TGTGCCAGCAGCTTAAACGGGGATACGCAGTATTTT; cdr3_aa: CASSLNGDTQYF
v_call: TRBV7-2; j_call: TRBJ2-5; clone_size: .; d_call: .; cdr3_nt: TGTGCCAGCAGCATTCCCCGTGACAGGAGTCAAGAGACCCAGTACTTC; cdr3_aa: CASSIPRDRSQETQYF
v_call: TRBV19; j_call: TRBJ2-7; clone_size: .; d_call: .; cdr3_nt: TGTGCCAGTGCCGGGAGGGCAGGGGGATTTGAAGAGCAGTACTTC; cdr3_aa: CASAGRAGGFEEQYF
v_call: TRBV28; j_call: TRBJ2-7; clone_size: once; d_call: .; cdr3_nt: TGTGCCAGCACTCCAACCGGCTACGAGCAGTACTTC; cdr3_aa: CASTPTGYEQYF
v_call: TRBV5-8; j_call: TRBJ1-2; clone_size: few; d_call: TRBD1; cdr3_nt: TGTGCCAGCAGCACCGGGACAGGTTATGGCTACACCTTC; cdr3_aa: CASSTGTGYGYTF
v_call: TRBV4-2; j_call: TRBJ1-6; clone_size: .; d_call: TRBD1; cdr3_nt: TGTGCCAGCAGCCAATTGCCAGGGGGCAAAAATTCACCCCTCCACTTT; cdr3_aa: CASSQLPGGKNSPLHF
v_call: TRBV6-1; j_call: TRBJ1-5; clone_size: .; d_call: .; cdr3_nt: TGTGCCAGCAGTGTGGCTAATAGCAATCAGCCCCAGCATTTT; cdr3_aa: CASSVANSNQPQHF
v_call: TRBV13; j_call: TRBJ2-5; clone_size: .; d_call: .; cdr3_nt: TGTGCCAGCAGCACCCTGAGGGACCAGGAGACCCAGTACTTC; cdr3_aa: CASSTLRDQETQYF
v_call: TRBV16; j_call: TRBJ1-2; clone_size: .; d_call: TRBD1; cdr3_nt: TGTGCCAGCAGCCAATCGCGGACAGGGGTTGAGGCTAACTATGGCTACACCTTC; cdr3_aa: CASSQSRTGVEANYGYTF
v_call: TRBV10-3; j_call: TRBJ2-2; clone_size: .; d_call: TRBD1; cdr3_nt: TGTGCCGGAAAACAGGGGGCTGGTATTAACACCGGGGAGCTGTTTTTT; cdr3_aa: CAGKQGAGINTGELFF
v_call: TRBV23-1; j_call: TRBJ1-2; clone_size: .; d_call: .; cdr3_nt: TGCGCCAGCAGTCATGACCGGATTAACTATGGCTACACCTTC; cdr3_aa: CASSHDRINYGYTF
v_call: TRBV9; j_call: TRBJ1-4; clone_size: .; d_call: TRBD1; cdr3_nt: TGTGCCAGCAGCAAACGACAGGGTGCAACTAATGAAAAACTGTTTTTT; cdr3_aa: CASSKRQGATNEKLFF
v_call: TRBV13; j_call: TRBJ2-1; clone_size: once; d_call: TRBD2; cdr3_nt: TGTGCCAGCAGCTTAGTAGCGGGATCCCCCAGGTCCAAAGATGAGCAGTTCTTC; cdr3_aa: CASSLVAGSPRSKDEQFF
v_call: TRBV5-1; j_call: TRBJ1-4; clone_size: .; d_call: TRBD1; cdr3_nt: TGCGCCAGCAGCGACGGACAGGGCCGTAATGAAAAACTGTTTTTT; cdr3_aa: CASSDGQGRNEKLFF
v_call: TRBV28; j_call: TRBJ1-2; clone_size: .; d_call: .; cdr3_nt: TGTGCCAGCAGATTCGGAGCTAGCTACACCTTC; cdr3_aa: CASRFGASYTF
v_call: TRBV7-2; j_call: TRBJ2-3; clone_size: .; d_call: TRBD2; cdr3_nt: TGTGCCAGCAAGTCCCCCACTCCCGGGGGGACAGATACGCAGTATTTT; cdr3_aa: CASKSPTPGGTDTQYF
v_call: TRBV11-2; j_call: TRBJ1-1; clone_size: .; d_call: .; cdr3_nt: TGTGCCAGCAGTATATCCTTGAACACTGAAGCTTTCTTT; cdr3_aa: CASSISLNTEAFF